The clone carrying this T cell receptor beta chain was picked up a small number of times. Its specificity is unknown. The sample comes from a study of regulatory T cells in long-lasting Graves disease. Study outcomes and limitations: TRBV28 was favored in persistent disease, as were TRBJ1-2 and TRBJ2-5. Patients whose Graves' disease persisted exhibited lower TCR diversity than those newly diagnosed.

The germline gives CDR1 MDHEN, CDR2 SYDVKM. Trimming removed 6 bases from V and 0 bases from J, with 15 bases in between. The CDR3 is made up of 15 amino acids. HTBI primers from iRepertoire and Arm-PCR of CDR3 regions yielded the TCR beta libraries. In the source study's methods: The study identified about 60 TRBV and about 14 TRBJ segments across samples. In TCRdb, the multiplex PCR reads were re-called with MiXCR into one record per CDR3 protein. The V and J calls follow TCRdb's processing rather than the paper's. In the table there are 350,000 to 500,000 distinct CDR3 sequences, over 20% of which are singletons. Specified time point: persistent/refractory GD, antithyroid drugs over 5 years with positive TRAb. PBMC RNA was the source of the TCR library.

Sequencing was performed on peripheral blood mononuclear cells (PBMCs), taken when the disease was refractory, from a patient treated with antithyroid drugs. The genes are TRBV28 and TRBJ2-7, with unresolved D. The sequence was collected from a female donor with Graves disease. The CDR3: CASSQTHTSSYEQYF. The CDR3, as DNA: TGTGCCAGCAGCCAGACACATACGAGCTCCTACGAGCAGTACTTC.